This TCR beta chain was sequenced during a study of cytomegalovirus exposure and HLA in healthy donors (TCRdb year 2017). About the investigation overall: According to an earlier analysis of around 600 of the donors, 150 million to 200 million T cells yielded 100 million or so unique TCR beta sequences and 276 Gb of sequence data. Donor age, sex, ethnicity and CMV serostatus were collected together with the repertoire data. Of the roughly 400 genotyped donors, about 84% fell in the genetic ancestry cluster associated with self-reported Caucasian donors. Because of strong linkage in the cohort, roughly five DR-DQ haplotypes were treated as single units for association and clustering. Roughly 300 gigabases of sequencing data and approximately 80 million unique TCR sequences were included in an early release covering about 620 HLA-typed donors. The T cell repertoires of about 700 subjects were profiled by immunosequencing and related to cytomegalovirus serostatus. In a later genetic analysis, genome-wide SNP genotypes for about 55% of the roughly 670 donors were used, and that subset was treated as a discovery cohort. An earlier analysis of around 640 of the donors used high-throughput TCR beta sequencing to judge whether each TCR beta V gene segment behaved as functional or pseudogenic. Among 300 to 450 genotyped donors of the cohort, an average of approximately 240,000 unique TCR beta nucleotide sequences were sequenced per donor, around 20% of them non-productive. HLA typing included class I and class II loci at four-digit resolution. The aim of the study was to test whether cataloging public T cell receptors could identify signatures of past pathogen exposure. Besides the first cohort of about 730 subjects, a separate validation cohort made up of some 110 different subjects was used. All discovery cohort repertoires had been generated using a single sequencing platform. The number of donors typed differed by locus, with about 629-640 for A, B, C, DRB1 and DQB1, roughly 520 for DQA1, 600 to 610 for DPA1, and some 470 for DPB1. To predict cytomegalovirus infection status, the study brought together high-throughput TCR immunosequencing, statistical association of individual TCRs with disease status, and machine learning. To study patterns of TCR occurrence, a later analysis re-analyzed previously published TCR beta repertoires from around 670 donors and added high-resolution HLA genotyping. The later analysis used no new phenotypic data to find candidate immune exposures, relying instead on TCR beta sequences and their occurrence across donors.

The library came from the immunoSEQ multiplex PCR assay. The multiplex PCR relied on a mix of 60 forward primers for TCR Vbeta segments and 13 reverse primers for TCR Jbeta segments. The CDR3 region of rearranged TCR beta genes was amplified from genomic DNA by a multiplex PCR assay. The Illumina HiSeq System was used to sequence the amplified TCR beta libraries as 87-base-pair reads. The study's own analysis went as follows. Across the roughly 670 repertoires, a later analysis counted some 80 million unique TCR beta chains, roughly 11 million of which were shared by at least two donors. A nearest-neighbor algorithm error-corrected the raw reads and collapsed the reads into unique sequences, merging closely related sequences to remove PCR and sequencing errors. V, D and J gene segments were assigned by aligning CDR3 sequences to IMGT reference sequences. For a sequence to be retained, a match of at least six nucleotides to both a V gene segment and a J gene segment was required. A rearrangement counted as productive if the CDR3 had no stop codons and remained in frame with V and J, and every other rearrangement counted as non-productive. Following IMGT convention, CDR3 was defined as the stretch from the second conserved V-encoded cysteine up to the conserved J-encoded phenylalanine. In an earlier analysis of 550 to 650 of the donors, sequences lacking an unambiguous match to a single V gene segment were excluded. An earlier analysis of a few hundred of the donors called V segments functional above 56.7% productive rearrangements and segregating when the between-donor standard deviation exceeded 5%. To diagnose cytomegalovirus status from the catalog of TCR beta chain sequences, a statistical classification framework was built. A later analysis assigned V and J genes by comparing TCR nucleotide sequences with IMGT/GENE-DB human TR gene sequences. Using the TCRdist pipeline, a later analysis assigned CDR3 sequences along with most-parsimonious VDJ recombination scenarios. In a later analysis, each TCR beta chain was defined by its CDR3 amino acid sequence together with its V-gene family, and reads without a unique V-gene family were excluded. As a way to deal with suspected cross-contamination and a sequencing artifact, a later analysis dropped roughly 600 nucleotide sequences that were highly shared and had low generation probability. In a later analysis, a clonal expansion index for each public chain was calculated from normalized within-repertoire ranks of inferred template counts. Generation probabilities in a later analysis came from a VDJ recombination model fitted to out-of-frame rearrangements, and those results were checked against IGoR. Hypergeometric tests were used in a later analysis to score TCR-TCR, TCR-HLA and TCR-CMV co-occurrence, with a repertoire-size bias correction applied to the TCR pairs. In a later analysis, false discovery rates were estimated by permuting HLA or CMV assignments 20 times. In a later analysis, co-occurring TCRs were grouped using DBSCAN, with TCRdist sequence similarity added in when clustering inside HLA-allele-positive subsets. Repertoires with fewer than 30,000 or more than 120,000 public chains, plus five repertoires with anomalous nucleotide sharing, were excluded from co-occurrence clustering. TCRdb retrieved this table from immuneACCESS and kept in-frame rearrangements only. Not all clones are present; in checked studies, unresolved V genes account for under half, and no reason is known for the remainder. The D gene and trimming were derived from the DNA, and the V and J assignments and clone size from that table. This sample's records show about 58,000 clones. The ten most abundant clones make up approximately 2.1% of the sample.

The study at large found these results: An earlier analysis of some 590 of the donors showed that most TCR beta V segments appeared in productive rearrangements either about 90% or about 30% of the time, which broadly matched IMGT annotations. This cohort had only TCR beta chains sequenced, and the lack of alpha or paired-chain data limited which features could be detected. A later genetic analysis associated a missense DCLRE1C variant with V-gene and J-gene trimming of TCR beta chains, and an independent cohort replicated the association. Strong co-occurrence of HLA alleles, especially DR and DQ, made assigning TCR associations to individual alleles difficult. Presence/absence analyses assumed roughly uniform sequencing depth across donors, an assumption that may not hold. A further reported finding was that TCR beta sequences accurately predicted the HLA-A and HLA-B alleles for most subjects in the first cohort. A later analysis found that HLA-associated TCR beta chains were more clonally expanded and had lower generation probabilities than equally common non-associated chains. According to a later analysis, TCR association rates differed among HLA loci, with DRB1 alleles showing the most associated TCRs and HLA-C alleles showing the fewest. Because counts were too low, around 18 rarely observed V segments, including chromosome 9 orphons, were left out of the earlier analysis of a few hundred of the donors. A later genetic analysis reported fewer N-insertions in productive TCRs among donors in an Asian-associated ancestry cluster than the roughly 720-donor mean. In a later analysis, several top co-occurrence clusters were reported to appear linked to parvovirus B19, influenza, CMV and Epstein-Barr virus. Most TCR sequences were observed very rarely across donors, whereas some public TCRs were present in many individuals. Cytomegalovirus status was reported to be diagnosed by the classifier with high specificity and sensitivity in both the original and validation cohorts. Three of the identified cytomegalovirus-associated TCR beta chains were confirmed in vitro to be specific for cytomegalovirus antigens. The only immune exposure information available for the cohort was CMV serostatus. The study gave a list of about 170 TCR beta chains associated with cytomegalovirus. The authors suggested that the approach could potentially be extended to other disease states and immunological phenotypes. Linkage disequilibrium might explain the correlated functional status among segregating V segments, but an unknown experimental factor could not be ruled out. Because some donors lacked HLA typing at each locus, the association tests relied only on the typed subset. A group of highly shared sequence variants was considered likely to be a technical artifact of the sequencing pipeline. A later analysis associated around 16,000 TCR beta sequences with specific HLA alleles at a false discovery rate of 0.05. Most CMV-associated TCR beta chains appeared to be HLA-restricted in a later analysis, and the HLA associations seemed to be driven largely by CMV exposure.

A note on this clone: Its antigen is not yet known. An end of the junction does not agree with germline; a read error may underlie this.

The cohort was made up of 666 healthy bone marrow donors. At the time of sampling, all cohort members were nominally healthy, though unrecorded immune exposures were likely present. The donor tested CMV seronegative and was one of the 352 seronegative cohort members. Every donor gave a peripheral blood sample, and the peripheral blood mononuclear cells from that sample were used for TCR beta sequencing. The Qiagen DNeasy Blood Extraction Kit was used to extract genomic DNA from the blood cell samples. The sequenced sample was PBMCs. This clonotype was obtained from a woman aged 18-35 years in good health and CMV-seronegative.

The nucleotide sequence reads TGTGCCAGCAGCGATAGCGGAGCCTCCGACAATGAGCAGTTCTTC. This codes for CASSDSGASDNEQFF. The rearranged chain carries TRBV9 and TRBJ2-1, with TRBD2 tentatively as D gene (6 bases match). The CDR3 has 15 amino acids, counting the end cysteine and phenylalanine. The sequence is cut down to CDR3 DNA, 45 bases in frame from base 1. Taken from the germline V gene, the CDR1 and CDR2 loops are SGDLS and YYNGEE.